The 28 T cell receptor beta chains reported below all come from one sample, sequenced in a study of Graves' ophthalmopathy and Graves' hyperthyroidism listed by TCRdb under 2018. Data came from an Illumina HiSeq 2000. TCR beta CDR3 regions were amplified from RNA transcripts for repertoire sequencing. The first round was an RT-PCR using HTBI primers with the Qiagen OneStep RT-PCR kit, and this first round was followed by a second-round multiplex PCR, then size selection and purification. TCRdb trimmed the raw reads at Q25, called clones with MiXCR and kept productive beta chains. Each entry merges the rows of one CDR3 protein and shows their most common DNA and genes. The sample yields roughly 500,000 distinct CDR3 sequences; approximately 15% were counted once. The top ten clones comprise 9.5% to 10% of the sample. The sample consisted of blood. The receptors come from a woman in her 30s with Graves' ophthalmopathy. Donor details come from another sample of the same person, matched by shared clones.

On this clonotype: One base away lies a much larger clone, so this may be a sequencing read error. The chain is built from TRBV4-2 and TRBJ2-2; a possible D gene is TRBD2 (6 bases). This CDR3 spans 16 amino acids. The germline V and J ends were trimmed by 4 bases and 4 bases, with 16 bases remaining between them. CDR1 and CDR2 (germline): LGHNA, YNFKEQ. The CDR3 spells CASSLDPRDGTGELFF. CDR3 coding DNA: TGTGCCAGCAGCCTAGATCCGCGGGATGGCACCGGGGAGCTGTTTTTT.

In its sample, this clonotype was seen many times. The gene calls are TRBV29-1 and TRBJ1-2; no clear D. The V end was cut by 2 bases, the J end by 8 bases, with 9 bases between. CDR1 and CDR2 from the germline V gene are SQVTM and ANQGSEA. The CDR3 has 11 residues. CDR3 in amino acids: CSVERGKGYTF. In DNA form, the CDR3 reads TGCAGCGTTGAAAGAGGGAAAGGCTACACCTTC.

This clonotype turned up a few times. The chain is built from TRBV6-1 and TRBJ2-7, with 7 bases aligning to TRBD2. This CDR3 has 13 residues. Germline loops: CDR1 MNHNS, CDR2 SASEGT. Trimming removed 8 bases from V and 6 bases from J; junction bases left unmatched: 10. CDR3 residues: CASGLAASGEQYF. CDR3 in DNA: TGTGCCAGCGGGCTAGCGGCGTCGGGCGAGCAGTACTTC.

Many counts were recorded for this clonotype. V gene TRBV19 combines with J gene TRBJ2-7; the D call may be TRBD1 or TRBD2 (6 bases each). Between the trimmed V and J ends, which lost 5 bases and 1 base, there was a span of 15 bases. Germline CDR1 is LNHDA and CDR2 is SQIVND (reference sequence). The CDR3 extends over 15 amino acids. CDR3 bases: TGTGCCAGTAGTCGTCATGGGGGGCGATCCTACGAGCAGTACTTC. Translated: CASSRHGGRSYEQYF.

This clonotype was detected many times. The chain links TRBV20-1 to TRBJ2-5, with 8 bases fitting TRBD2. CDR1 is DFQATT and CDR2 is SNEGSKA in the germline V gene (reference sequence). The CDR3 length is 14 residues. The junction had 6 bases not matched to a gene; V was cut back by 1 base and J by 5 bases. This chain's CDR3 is CSARVFGGGETQYF. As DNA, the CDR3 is TGCAGTGCTAGAGTCTTCGGGGGGGGCGAGACCCAGTACTTC.

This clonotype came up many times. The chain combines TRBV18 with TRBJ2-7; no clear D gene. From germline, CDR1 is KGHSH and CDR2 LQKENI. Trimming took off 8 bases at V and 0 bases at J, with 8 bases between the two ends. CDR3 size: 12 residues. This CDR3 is CASSPNSYEQYF. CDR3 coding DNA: TGTGCCAGCAGTCCCAACTCCTACGAGCAGTACTTC.

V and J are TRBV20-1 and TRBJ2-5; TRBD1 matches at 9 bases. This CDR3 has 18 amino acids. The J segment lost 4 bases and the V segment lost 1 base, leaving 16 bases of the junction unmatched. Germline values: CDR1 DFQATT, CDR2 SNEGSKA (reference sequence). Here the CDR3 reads CSARGYADGTGRLETQYF. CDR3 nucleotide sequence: TGCAGTGCTAGAGGTTACGCCGATGGGACAGGGAGACTAGAGACCCAGTACTTC.

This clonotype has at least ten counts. CDR3 sequence: CASSLPSGGGTGELFF. In DNA, the CDR3 is TGTGCCAGCAGTCTGCCTAGCGGAGGGGGCACCGGGGAGCTGTTTTTT. The chain is built from TRBV12-3 or TRBV12-4 and TRBJ2-2, with D possibly matching TRBD2 (7 bases). The V end was cut by 5 bases, the J end by 4 bases, with 17 bases between. CDR3 length: 16 amino acids.

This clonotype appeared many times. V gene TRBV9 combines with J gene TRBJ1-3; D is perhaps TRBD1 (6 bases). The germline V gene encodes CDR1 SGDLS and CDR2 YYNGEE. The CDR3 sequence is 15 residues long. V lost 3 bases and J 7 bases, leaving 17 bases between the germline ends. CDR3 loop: CASSEGGHMGNTIYF. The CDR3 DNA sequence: TGTGCCAGCAGCGAAGGGGGACACATGGGGAACACCATATATTTT.

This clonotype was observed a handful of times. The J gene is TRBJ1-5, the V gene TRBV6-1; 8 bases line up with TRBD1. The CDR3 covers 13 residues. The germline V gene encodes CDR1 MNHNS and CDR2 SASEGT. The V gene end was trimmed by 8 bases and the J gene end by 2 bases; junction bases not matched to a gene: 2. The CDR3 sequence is CASLGQGNQPQHF. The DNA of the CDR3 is TGTGCCAGCCTGGGACAGGGCAATCAGCCCCAGCATTTT.

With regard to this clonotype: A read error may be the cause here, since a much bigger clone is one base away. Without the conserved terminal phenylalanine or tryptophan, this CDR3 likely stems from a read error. The CDR3, as DNA: TGTGCCGGCAGCCGGACGGTTGACACTGAAGCTTTCGTT. The encoded protein is CAGSRTVDTEAFV. V is TRBV7-2 and J is TRBJ1-1, with no clear D. There are 13 residues in the CDR3. Per germline, CDR1 SGHTA and CDR2 FQGNSA.

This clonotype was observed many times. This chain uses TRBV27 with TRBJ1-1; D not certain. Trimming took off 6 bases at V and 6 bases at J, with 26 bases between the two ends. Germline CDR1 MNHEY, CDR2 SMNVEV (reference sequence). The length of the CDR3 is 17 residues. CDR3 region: CASSLTSGGWSGPEAFF. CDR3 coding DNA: TGTGCCAGCAGCCTGACATCAGGAGGATGGTCGGGCCCTGAAGCTTTCTTT.

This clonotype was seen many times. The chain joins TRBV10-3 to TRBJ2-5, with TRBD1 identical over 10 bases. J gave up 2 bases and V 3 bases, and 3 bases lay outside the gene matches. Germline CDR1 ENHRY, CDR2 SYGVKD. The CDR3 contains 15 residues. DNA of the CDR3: TGTGCCATCAGTGACGGGACAGGGGTACAAGAGACCCAGTACTTC. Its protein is CAISDGTGVQETQYF.

The DNA of the CDR3 is TGTGCCAGCAGCTCCCGGACAGGGGATAGGACCGGGGAGCTGTTTTTT. Translated: CASSSRTGDRTGELFF. The rearrangement uses TRBV11-2 and TRBJ2-2, with 9 bases fitting TRBD1. Germline V gene data show CDR1 as SGHAT and CDR2 as FQNNGV. The CDR3 spans 16 residues. Trimming removed 4 bases from V and 5 bases from J; junction bases left unmatched: 8.

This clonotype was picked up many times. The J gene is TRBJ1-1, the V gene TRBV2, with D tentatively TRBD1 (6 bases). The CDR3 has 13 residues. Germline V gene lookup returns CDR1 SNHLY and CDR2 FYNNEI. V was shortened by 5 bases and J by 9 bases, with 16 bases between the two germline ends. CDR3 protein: CASSQGGGGKAFF. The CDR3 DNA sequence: TGTGCCAGCAGTCAAGGGGGAGGGGGGAAAGCTTTCTTT.

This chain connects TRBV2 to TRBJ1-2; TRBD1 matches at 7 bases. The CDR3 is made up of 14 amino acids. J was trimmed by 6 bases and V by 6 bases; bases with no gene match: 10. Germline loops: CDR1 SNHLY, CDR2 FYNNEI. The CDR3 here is CASRESTGSDGYTF. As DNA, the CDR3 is TGTGCCAGCAGAGAGTCGACAGGGTCGGATGGCTACACCTTC. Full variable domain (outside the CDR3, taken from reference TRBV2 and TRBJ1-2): EPEVTQTPSHQVTQMGQEVILRCVPISNHLYFYWYRQILGQKVEFLVSFYNNEISEKSEIFDDQFSVERPDGSNFTLKIRSTKLEDSAMYFCASRESTGSDGYTFGSGTRLTVV.

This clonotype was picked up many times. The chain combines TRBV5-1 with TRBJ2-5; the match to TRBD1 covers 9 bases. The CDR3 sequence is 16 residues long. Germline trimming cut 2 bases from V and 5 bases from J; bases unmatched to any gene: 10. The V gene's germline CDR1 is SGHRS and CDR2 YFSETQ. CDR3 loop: CASSFGPFDRGETQYF. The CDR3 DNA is TGCGCCAGCAGCTTTGGACCATTTGACAGGGGGGAGACCCAGTACTTC.

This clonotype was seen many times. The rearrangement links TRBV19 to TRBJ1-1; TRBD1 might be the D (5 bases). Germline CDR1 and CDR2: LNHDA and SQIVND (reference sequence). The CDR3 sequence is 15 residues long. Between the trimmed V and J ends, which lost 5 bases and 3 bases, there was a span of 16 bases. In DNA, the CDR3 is TGTGCCAGTAGTCTCCACAGGCTCGAGGACACTGAAGCTTTCTTT. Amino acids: CASSLHRLEDTEAFF.

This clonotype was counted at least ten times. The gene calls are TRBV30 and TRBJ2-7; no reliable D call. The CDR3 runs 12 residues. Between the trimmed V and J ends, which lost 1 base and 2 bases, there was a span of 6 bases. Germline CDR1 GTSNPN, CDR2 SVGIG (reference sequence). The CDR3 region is CAWSAHAYEQYF. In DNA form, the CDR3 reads TGTGCCTGGAGTGCCCATGCCTACGAGCAGTACTTC.

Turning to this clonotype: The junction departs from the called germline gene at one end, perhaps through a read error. The chain's CDR3 is CASSQERENIKYF. As DNA, the CDR3 is TGCGCCAGCAGCCAAGAGCGGGAAAACATTAAGTACTTC. This chain uses TRBV4-3 with TRBJ2-4; TRBD2 is a possible D gene (6 bases). Germline assignment: CDR1 LGHNA and CDR2 YSLEER. The CDR3 is 13 residues long.

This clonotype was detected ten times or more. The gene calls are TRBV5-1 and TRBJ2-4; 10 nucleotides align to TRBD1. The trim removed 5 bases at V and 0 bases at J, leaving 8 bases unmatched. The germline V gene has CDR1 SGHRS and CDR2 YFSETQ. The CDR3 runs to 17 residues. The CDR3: CASSYRQGALAKNIQYF. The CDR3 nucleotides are TGCGCCAGCAGTTATCGACAGGGGGCGTTAGCCAAAAACATTCAGTACTTC.

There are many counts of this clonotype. The CDR3: CASSLDPSMNTEAFF. The CDR3 DNA follows: TGTGCCAGCAGCTTAGACCCCAGCATGAACACTGAAGCTTTCTTT. The chain employs TRBV7-8 and TRBJ1-1; no firm D call. This CDR3 is built from 15 residues. The ends were cut back, 1 base at V and 0 bases at J, with 9 bases in the middle. From germline, CDR1 is SGHVS and CDR2 FQNEAQ.

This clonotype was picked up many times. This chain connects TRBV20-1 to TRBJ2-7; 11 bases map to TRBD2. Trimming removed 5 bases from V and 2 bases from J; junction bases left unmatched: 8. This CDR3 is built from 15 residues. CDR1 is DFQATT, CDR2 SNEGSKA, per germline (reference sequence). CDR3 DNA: TGCAGTGCTGTACCGGGACTAGCGGCTGCCTACGAGCAGTACTTC. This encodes CSAVPGLAAAYEQYF.

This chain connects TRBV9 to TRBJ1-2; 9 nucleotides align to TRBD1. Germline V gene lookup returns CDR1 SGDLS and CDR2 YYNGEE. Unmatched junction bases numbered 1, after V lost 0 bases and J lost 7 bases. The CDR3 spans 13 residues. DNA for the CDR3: TGTGCCAGCAGCGTAGACAGGGGGCCTGGCTACACCTTC. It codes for CASSVDRGPGYTF.

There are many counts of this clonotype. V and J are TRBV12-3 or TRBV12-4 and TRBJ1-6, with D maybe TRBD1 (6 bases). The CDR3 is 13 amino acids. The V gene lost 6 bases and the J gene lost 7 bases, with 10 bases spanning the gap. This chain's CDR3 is CASRQGWNSPLHF. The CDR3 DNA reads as TGTGCCAGCAGACAGGGATGGAATTCACCCCTCCACTTT.

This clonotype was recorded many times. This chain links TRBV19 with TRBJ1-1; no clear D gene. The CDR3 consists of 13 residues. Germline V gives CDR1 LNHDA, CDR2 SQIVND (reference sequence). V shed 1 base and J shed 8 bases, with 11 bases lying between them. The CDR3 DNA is TGTGCCAGTAGTATAGGACATATTCTAGAAGCTTTCTTT. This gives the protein CASSIGHILEAFF.

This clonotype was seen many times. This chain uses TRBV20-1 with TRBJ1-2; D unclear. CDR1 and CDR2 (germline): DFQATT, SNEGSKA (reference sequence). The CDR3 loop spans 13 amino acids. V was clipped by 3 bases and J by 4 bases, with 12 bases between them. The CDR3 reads CSARGSSAYGYTF. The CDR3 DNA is TGCAGTGCTAGGGGCTCTTCTGCCTATGGCTACACCTTC.

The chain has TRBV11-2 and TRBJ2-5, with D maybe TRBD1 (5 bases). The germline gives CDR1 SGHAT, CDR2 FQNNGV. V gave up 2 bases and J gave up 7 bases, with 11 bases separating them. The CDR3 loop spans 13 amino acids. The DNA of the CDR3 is TGTGCCAGCAGCTTAAGGGGTCTGGGGACCCAGTACTTC. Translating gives CASSLRGLGTQYF.